This TCR beta chain derives from a study of T cells in localized non-small cell lung cancer. General observations from the study: Researchers found a median approximately 55 of the top 100 tumor clones in adjacent lung. Since sequencing was restricted to only one region of the tumor, intratumor heterogeneity remains a possibility.

The assay was immunoSEQ multiplex PCR, and TCRdb's table has in-frame clones only and misses some. The table lists under 45,000 clones, around 83% of them singletons. The CDR3 length is 12 residues. Trimming stripped 5 bases from V and 6 bases from J, with 10 bases between. The germline V gene has CDR1 LNHDA and CDR2 SQIVND (reference sequence). This clone is medium-sized in the sample. The target antigen is unknown. The sample in question was PBMCs, obtained before any cancer treatment. The chain uses TRBV19 and TRBJ1-2; D is ambiguous. This clonotype was sampled from a man aged 40 to 70 with stage II lung adenocarcinoma. CDR3 DNA: TGTGCCAGTAGTGAGGACGGAAATGGCTACACCTTC. This codes for CASSEDGNGYTF.